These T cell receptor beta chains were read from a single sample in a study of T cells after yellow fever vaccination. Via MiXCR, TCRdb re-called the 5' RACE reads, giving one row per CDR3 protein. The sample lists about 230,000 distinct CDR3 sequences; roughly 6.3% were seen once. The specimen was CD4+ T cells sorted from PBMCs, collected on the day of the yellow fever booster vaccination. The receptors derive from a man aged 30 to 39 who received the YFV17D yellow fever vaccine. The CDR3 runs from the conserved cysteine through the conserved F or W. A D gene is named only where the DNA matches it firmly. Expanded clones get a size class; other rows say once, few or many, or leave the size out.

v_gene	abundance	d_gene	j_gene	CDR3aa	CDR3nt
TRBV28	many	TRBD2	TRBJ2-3	CASSFGSGRKDTQYF	TGTGCCAGCAGTTTTGGGAGCGGGAGAAAAGATACGCAGTATTTT
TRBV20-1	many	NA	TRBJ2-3	CSAPPTSWATQYF	TGCAGTGCTCCCCCGACTAGTTGGGCTACGCAGTATTTT
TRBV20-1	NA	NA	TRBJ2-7	CSARGFRSKGEEQYF	TGCAGTGCTAGAGGCTTTAGGTCGAAGGGAGAGGAGCAGTACTTC
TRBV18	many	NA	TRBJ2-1	CASSPGPRNEQFF	TGTGCCAGCTCACCAGGGCCGCGCAATGAGCAGTTCTTC
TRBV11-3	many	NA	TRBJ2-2	CASSLRIGADGELFF	TGTGCCAGCAGCTTACGGATTGGGGCTGACGGGGAGCTGTTTTTT
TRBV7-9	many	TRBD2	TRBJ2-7	CASSTSGVPYEQYF	TGTGCCAGCAGCACTAGCGGGGTCCCCTACGAGCAGTACTTC
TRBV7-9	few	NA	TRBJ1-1	CASSLVPGANTEAFF	TGTGCCAGCAGCTTAGTGCCCGGGGCGAACACTGAAGCTTTCTTT
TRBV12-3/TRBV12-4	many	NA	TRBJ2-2	CASTLLRDFTGELFF	TGTGCCAGCACCCTTTTGAGGGACTTCACCGGGGAGCTGTTTTTT
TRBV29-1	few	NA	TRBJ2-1	CSLREVGNNEQFF	TGCAGCCTGAGGGAAGTGGGAAACAATGAGCAGTTCTTC
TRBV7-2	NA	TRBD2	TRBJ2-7	CASRAPSGYEQYF	TGTGCCAGCAGGGCCCCTAGCGGCTACGAGCAGTACTTC
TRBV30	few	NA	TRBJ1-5	CAWSVPGRWDQPQHF	TGTGCCTGGAGTGTACCGGGGCGCTGGGACCAGCCCCAGCATTTT
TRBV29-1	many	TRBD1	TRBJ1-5	CSARTGGQPQHF	TGCAGCGCCCGGACAGGAGGACAGCCCCAGCATTTT
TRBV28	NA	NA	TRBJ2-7	CASITGSYEQYF	TGTGCCAGCATTACAGGATCCTACGAGCAGTACTTC
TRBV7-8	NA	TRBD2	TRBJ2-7	CASSLARREYEQYF	TGTGCCAGCAGCTTAGCACGGCGGGAGTACGAGCAGTACTTC
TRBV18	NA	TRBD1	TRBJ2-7	CASSPGDRGWEQYF	TGTGCCAGCTCACCAGGGGACAGGGGTTGGGAGCAGTACTTC
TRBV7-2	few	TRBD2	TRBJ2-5	CASSSNWGGLGTQYF	TGTGCCAGCAGCTCCAACTGGGGGGGACTGGGGACCCAGTACTTC
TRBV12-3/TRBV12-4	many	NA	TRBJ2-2	CASSLRVTGELFF	TGTGCCAGCAGTCTCCGGGTCACCGGGGAGCTGTTTTTT
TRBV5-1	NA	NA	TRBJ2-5	CASSLGPEASETQYF	TGCGCCAGCAGCTTGGGCCCGGAAGCCTCAGAGACCCAGTACTTC
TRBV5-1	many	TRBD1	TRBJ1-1	CASSQGQPLGAEAFF	TGCGCCAGCAGCCAGGGACAGCCGCTGGGGGCTGAAGCTTTCTTT
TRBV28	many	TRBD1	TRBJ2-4	CASSLHQGAGAKNIQYF	TGTGCCAGCAGTTTACACCAGGGGGCAGGGGCCAAAAACATTCAGTACTTC
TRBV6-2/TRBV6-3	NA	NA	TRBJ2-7	CASSYSSKVYEQYF	TGTGCCAGCAGTTACTCGAGTAAAGTATACGAGCAGTACTTC
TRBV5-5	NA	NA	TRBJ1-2	CASSLVAANYGYTF	TGTGCCAGCAGCTTGGTAGCAGCTAACTATGGCTACACCTTC
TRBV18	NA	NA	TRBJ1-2	CASSPTGGDVGYTF	TGTGCCAGCTCACCGACCGGAGGGGACGTGGGCTACACCTTC
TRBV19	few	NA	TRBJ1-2	CASSILRGQGYGYTF	TGTGCCAGTAGTATTCTCCGAGGGCAAGGGTATGGCTACACCTTC
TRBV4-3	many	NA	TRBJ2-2	CASSQEVGTSAGELFF	TGCGCCAGCAGCCAAGAAGTCGGGACTTCGGCCGGGGAGCTGTTTTTT
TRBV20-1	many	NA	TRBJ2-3	CSASPPGRGTDTQYF	TGCAGTGCTAGTCCCCCCGGTAGAGGCACAGATACGCAGTATTTT
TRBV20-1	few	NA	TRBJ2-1	CSATKGPVMEQFF	TGCAGTGCTACCAAGGGCCCCGTTATGGAGCAGTTCTTC
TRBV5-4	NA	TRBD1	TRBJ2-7	CASSPTGEDYEQYF	TGTGCCAGCAGTCCGACAGGGGAGGACTACGAGCAGTACTTC
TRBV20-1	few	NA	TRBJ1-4	CSARSGGLNEKLFF	TGCAGTGCTAGATCGGGCGGACTTAATGAAAAACTGTTTTTT